This entry is about one T cell receptor (beta chain). No antigen is known for it. These data originate in a study of cytomegalovirus exposure and HLA in healthy donors. 60 Vbeta and 13 Jbeta primers were used in PCR. Per the study methods: The authors later counted 70 million to 85 million unique TCR beta chains, approximately 10 million of them shared. The assay was immunoSEQ multiplex PCR, and TCRdb's table has in-frame clones only and misses some. That table furnishes V, J and clone size, whereas the DNA furnished D and trimming. The sample table includes under 130,000 clones. Overall study results and limits: The study listed approximately 170 cytomegalovirus-associated TCR beta chains. Confirmation was obtained in vitro that a few CMV-associated chains are specific for CMV antigens. Some V segments, including TRBV6-2 and TRBV6-3, were excluded as indistinguishable.

The CDR3 totals 14 residues. Germline V CDR1 and CDR2: SGHAT, FQNNGV. V was pared by 0 bases and J by 4 bases, with 8 bases between. The chain is built from TRBV11-2 and TRBJ2-3; D unclear. The TCR was taken from a man aged 35 to 55 in good health and CMV-seronegative. The sequenced sample consisted of PBMCs. The CDR3 nucleotides are TGTGCCAGCAGCTTAGAGCTGAGGCCAGATACGCAGTATTTT. This encodes CASSLELRPDTQYF.